The present T cell receptor beta chain was sequenced within a study of cytomegalovirus exposure and HLA in healthy donors. As to this clone: What it recognizes is unknown.

V dropped 4 bases and J dropped 3 bases, with 17 bases sitting between them. The CDR3 has 15 amino acids. Germline lookup yields CDR1 SGHTS and CDR2 YDEGEE. Study results and caveats: Listed as cytomegalovirus-associated were 150 to 200 TCR beta chains.

Primers for the PCR totalled 60 Vbeta and 13 Jbeta. The table came from immunoSEQ multiplex PCR; TCRdb's copy has only in-frame clones and leaves some out. The profile shows about 130,000 clones, less than 80% of them singletons. This TCR came from a man in his fifties in good health and CMV-seronegative. The rearrangement links TRBV5-8 to TRBJ2-7, with a weak D call TRBD1 (6 bases). The sequencing sample was made of PBMCs. CDR3: CASSPVGGILYEQYF. The CDR3 region has the DNA TGTGCCAGCAGCCCAGTAGGGGGAATCCTCTACGAGCAGTACTTC.